This entry is about one T cell receptor beta chain. The CDR3 is 17 amino acids. Germline CDR1 is LNHNV and CDR2 is YYDKDF (reference sequence). The germline V and J ends were trimmed by 4 bases and 0 bases, with 16 bases remaining between them. The entry originates in a study of shared clonotypes between healthy human individuals. TCRdb's copy holds only in-frame clones and misses some; the assay was immunoSEQ multiplex PCR. Of over a million clones listed, roughly 80% were seen once; the top ten hold approximately 1.5%. The chain combines TRBV15 with TRBJ2-1, with D possibly TRBD1 on 6 matching bases. The clonotype originates from a man between 18 and 29 years old in good health. Sequenced input: memory CD4+ T cells sorted from blood. Subset: CD45RA-negative fraction. The CDR3 nucleotides read TGTGCCACCAGCAATTATGGGGGCGGCATCTCCTACAATGAGCAGTTCTTC. This codes for CATSNYGGGISYNEQFF.